These 9 T cell receptor beta chains share one sample of origin, sequenced in a study of CXCR3-negative and CXCR3-positive naive CD8 T cells. The libraries of TRB cDNA were constructed through 5' RACE using UMI labels. TCRdb reprocessed the 5' RACE reads; each CDR3 protein has one entry and no DNA is given. This table holds some 130,000 distinct CDR3 sequences. Input material: naive CXCR3- CD8+ T cells from blood. Specified subset: CD45RO-CCR7+CD27+CD95- naive CD8+ T cells lacking CXCR3 (TNR3-). The receptors were sampled from a human donor in good health. Some clones in this sample may be carry-over from other donors' samples.

The chain links TRBV10-1 to TRBJ1-1. The CDR3 runs to 13 residues. Germline V gene sequence: CDR1 WNHNN, CDR2 SYGVQD (reference sequence). The CDR3 reads CASSESWKTEAFF.

V usage is TRBV7-2 and J usage is TRBJ2-7; TCRdb indicates TRBD2, and absent DNA this call remains unverified. Germline loops: CDR1 SGHTA, CDR2 FQGNSA. This CDR3 is 16 amino acids long. The chain's CDR3 is CASSLYLAGGPYEQYF.

The rearrangement links TRBV20-1 to TRBJ2-7; TCRdb indicates TRBD2, and absent DNA this call remains unverified. Germline CDR1 and CDR2: DFQATT and SNEGSKA (reference sequence). The CDR3 length is 12 residues. CDR3 sequence reads: CSATLPSYEQYF.

This chain joins TRBV15 and TRBJ2-1. Looked up from germline, CDR1 is LNHNV and CDR2 is YYDKDF (reference sequence). The CDR3 loop spans 16 amino acids. CDR3 amino acids: CATSTGLTNLYNEQFF.

This chain uses TRBV19 with TRBJ1-2; checking the TCRdb D call of TRBD1 is not possible without DNA. The CDR3 has 14 residues. From germline, CDR1 is LNHDA and CDR2 SQIVND (reference sequence). This CDR3 reads CASSLGGLNYGYTF. Complete variable domain (other parts from reference TRBV19 and TRBJ1-2): DGGITQSPKYLFRKEGQNVTLSCEQNLNHDAMYWYRQDPGQGLRLIYYSQIVNDFQKGDIAEGYSVSREKKESFPLTVTSAQKNPTAFYLCASSLGGLNYGYTFGSGTRLTVV.

The chain is built from TRBV6-5 and TRBJ2-7; TCRdb calls TRBD1, which cannot be checked without DNA. This CDR3 comprises 16 residues. Germline V gene lookup returns CDR1 MNHEY and CDR2 SVGAGI. CDR3 sequence reads: CASGRPWGRDSYEQYF.

The chain couples TRBV5-1 to TRBJ1-1; checking the TCRdb D call of TRBD1 is not possible without DNA. This CDR3 is 15 amino acids long. Germline assignment: CDR1 SGHRS and CDR2 YFSETQ. CDR3: CASSAGTGLPPEAFF.

This sequence joins TRBV29-1 and TRBJ1-2; TCRdb returns TRBD1, unconfirmable since there is no DNA. Germline V gene data show CDR1 as SQVTM and CDR2 as ANQGSEA. This CDR3 spans 13 amino acids. The CDR3 reads CSVDEGAGYGYTF.

The rearrangement links TRBV6-4 to TRBJ2-1; the D gene TCRdb calls, TRBD1, cannot be checked with no DNA. From germline, CDR1 is MRHNA and CDR2 SNTAGT. The CDR3 is made up of 15 amino acids. CDR3 sequence: CASSAGGGPYNEQFF.